Below, 8 T cell receptor beta chains from the same sample are listed, as sequenced in a study of blood T cell repertoires in COVID-19. Libraries were prepared by immunoSEQ multiplex PCR; TCRdb keeps only in-frame clonotypes and omits some of them. The sample has 300,000 or so clones, 90% seen once. Material: peripheral blood. The receptors derive from a woman aged 25-40 years with COVID-19, enrolled during active disease.

This clone was picked up one time. Here the CDR3 reads CASSTDRVNQPQHF. CDR3 coding DNA: TGTGCCAGTAGTACCGACAGGGTCAATCAGCCCCAGCATTTT. This rearrangement joins TRBV19 to TRBJ1-5; 7 nucleotides line up with TRBD1. Germline CDR1 and CDR2: LNHDA and SQIVND (reference sequence). This CDR3 region has 14 residues. V shed 4 bases, J shed 3 bases, and the junction held 3 bases outside the gene matches.

This sequence joins TRBV13 and TRBJ2-2, with D possibly TRBD1 on 6 matching bases. Per the germline V gene, CDR1 is PRHDT and CDR2 is FYEKMQ (reference sequence). The CDR3 is made up of 16 amino acids. Trimming stripped 3 bases from V and 3 bases from J, with 14 bases between. The CDR3 DNA is TGTGCCAGCAGCTTCCCGGGACAAAAATACACCGGGGAGCTGTTTTTT. The encoded protein is CASSFPGQKYTGELFF.

This chain uses TRBV7-2 with TRBJ1-5; 10 nucleotides match TRBD1. Trimming cost V 4 bases and J 5 bases; bases outside gene matches: 5. Germline V gene lookup returns CDR1 SGHTA and CDR2 FQGNSA. This CDR3 spans 15 amino acids. The CDR3 loop is CASSSDRGKYQPQHF. As DNA, the CDR3 is TGTGCCAGCAGCTCGGACAGGGGGAAGTATCAGCCCCAGCATTTT.

The chain carries TRBV6-5 and TRBJ1-6; 7 bases are a match to TRBD1. CDR3 length: 13 residues. Germline V gene data show CDR1 as MNHEY and CDR2 as SVGAGI. The V segment lost 7 bases and the J segment 8 bases; nucleotides outside the gene matches: 5. CDR3 protein: CASISRGDSPLHF. The CDR3 DNA reads as TGTGCCAGCATTTCCAGGGGGGATTCACCCCTCCACTTT.

The gene calls are TRBV24-1 and TRBJ2-1; D is unresolved. Deletions cut 3 bases from V and 8 bases from J, with 10 bases between. The length of the CDR3 is 13 residues. Germline CDR1 KGHDR, CDR2 SFDVKD. The chain's CDR3 is CATSDLPADEQFF. The CDR3 DNA follows: TGTGCCACCAGTGATCTCCCTGCGGATGAGCAGTTCTTC.

V is TRBV19 and J is TRBJ2-3; D might be TRBD2 (5 bases). V was shortened by 3 bases and J by 2 bases, with 9 bases between the two germline ends. Germline-derived CDR1 and CDR2 are LNHDA and SQIVND (reference sequence). The CDR3 runs 14 residues. CDR3 bases: TGTGCCAGTAGTATTGTCCGGGACACAGATACGCAGTATTTT. Encoded protein: CASSIVRDTDTQYF.

The chain carries TRBV7-8 and TRBJ1-3; 7 positions agree with TRBD1. The CDR3 contains 18 residues. The V gene's germline CDR1 is SGHVS and CDR2 FQNEAQ. The V gene end was trimmed by 0 bases and the J gene end by 0 bases; junction bases not matched to a gene: 8. CDR3 protein: CASSLARGQFNSGNTIYF. CDR3 bases: TGTGCCAGCAGCTTAGCTAGGGGACAGTTTAACTCTGGAAACACCATATATTTT. Filled out from reference TRBV7-8 and TRBJ1-3, the complete variable domain reads GAGVSQSPRYKVAKRGQDVALRCDPISGHVSLFWYQQALGQGPEFLTYFQNEAQLDKSGLPSDRFFAERPEGSVSTLKIQRTQQEDSAVYLCASSLARGQFNSGNTIYFGEGSWLTVV.

The rearrangement joins TRBV5-7 to TRBJ2-1; 13 bases line up with TRBD2. TRBV5-7 is an ORF, and what it does is uncertain. The V segment lost 4 bases and the J segment 0 bases; nucleotides outside the gene matches: 4. This CDR3 region has 17 residues. The CDR3, as DNA: TGTGCCAGCAGCCGGACTAGCGGGGGAGTCTCCTACAATGAGCAGTTCTTC. Its protein product is CASSRTSGGVSYNEQFF.